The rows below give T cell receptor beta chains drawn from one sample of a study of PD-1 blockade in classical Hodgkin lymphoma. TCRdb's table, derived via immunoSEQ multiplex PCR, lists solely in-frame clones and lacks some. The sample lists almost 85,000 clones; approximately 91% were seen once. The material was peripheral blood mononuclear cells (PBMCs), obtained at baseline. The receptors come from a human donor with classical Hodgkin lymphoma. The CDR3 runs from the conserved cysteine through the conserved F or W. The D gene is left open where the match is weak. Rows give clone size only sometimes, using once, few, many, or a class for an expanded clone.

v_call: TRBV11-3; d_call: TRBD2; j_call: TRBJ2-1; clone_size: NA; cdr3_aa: CASSLGVSGNNEQFF; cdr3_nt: TGTGCCAGCAGCCTGGGGGTTAGCGGGAACAATGAGCAGTTCTTC
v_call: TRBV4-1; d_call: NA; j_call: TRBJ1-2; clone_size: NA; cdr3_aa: CASSIPGSYGYTF; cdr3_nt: TGCGCCAGCAGCATCCCGGGATCCTATGGCTACACCTTC
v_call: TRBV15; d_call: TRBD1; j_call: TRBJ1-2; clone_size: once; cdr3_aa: CATSGTLTRTGGFYGYTF; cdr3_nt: TGTGCCACCAGCGGGACGCTTACCCGGACAGGGGGATTCTATGGCTACACCTTC
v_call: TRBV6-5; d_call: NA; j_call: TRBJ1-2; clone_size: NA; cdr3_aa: CASSYSGNQNYGYTF; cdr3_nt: TGTGCCAGCAGTTACTCAGGCAATCAGAACTATGGCTACACCTTC
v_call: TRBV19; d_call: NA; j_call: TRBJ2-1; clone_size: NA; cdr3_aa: CASKTPIACSYNEQFF; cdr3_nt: TGTGCCAGTAAGACACCCATCGCCTGCTCCTACAATGAGCAGTTCTTC
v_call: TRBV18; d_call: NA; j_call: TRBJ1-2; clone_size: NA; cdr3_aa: CASSSDRLYGYTF; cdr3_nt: TGTGCCAGCTCCTCAGACAGACTCTATGGCTACACCTTC
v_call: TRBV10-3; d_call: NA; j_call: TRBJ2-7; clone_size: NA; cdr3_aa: CAISGVGTETSYEQYF; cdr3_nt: TGTGCCATCAGTGGGGTGGGGACGGAGACCTCCTACGAGCAGTACTTC
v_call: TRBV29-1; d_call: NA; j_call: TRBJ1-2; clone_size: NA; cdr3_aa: CSVENTGKNYGYTF; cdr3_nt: TGCAGCGTTGAGAACACAGGGAAAAACTATGGCTACACCTTC
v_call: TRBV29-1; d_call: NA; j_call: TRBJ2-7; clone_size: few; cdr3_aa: CSVVAAAYEQYF; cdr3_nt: TGCAGCGTTGTGGCAGCAGCCTACGAGCAGTACTTC
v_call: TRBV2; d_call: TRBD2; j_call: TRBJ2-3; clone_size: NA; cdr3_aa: CASSEGLAGRRDTQYF; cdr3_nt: TGTGCCAGCAGTGAAGGGCTAGCGGGCCGCAGGGATACGCAGTATTTT
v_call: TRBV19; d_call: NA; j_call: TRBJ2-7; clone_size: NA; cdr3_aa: CASSGRIGSEQYF; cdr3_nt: TGTGCCAGTAGTGGTAGGATTGGGTCCGAGCAGTACTTC
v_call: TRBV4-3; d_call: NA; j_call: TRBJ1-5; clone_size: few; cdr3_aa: CASSQERLLQAQPQHF; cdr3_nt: TGCGCCAGCAGCCAAGAGAGGCTGCTGCAAGCTCAGCCCCAGCATTTT
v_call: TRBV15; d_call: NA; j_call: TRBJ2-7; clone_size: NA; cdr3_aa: CATSSIGGTIKEQYF; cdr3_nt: TGTGCCACCAGCAGTATAGGGGGAACAATCAAGGAGCAGTACTTC
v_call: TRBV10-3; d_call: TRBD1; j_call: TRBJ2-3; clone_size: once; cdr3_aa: CAISGTGGTDTQYF; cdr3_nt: TGTGCCATCAGTGGGACAGGGGGCACAGATACGCAGTATTTT
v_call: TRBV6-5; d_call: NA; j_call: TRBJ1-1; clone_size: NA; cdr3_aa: CASSYSPTANTEAFF; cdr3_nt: TGTGCCAGCAGTTACTCACCGACAGCGAACACTGAAGCTTTCTTT
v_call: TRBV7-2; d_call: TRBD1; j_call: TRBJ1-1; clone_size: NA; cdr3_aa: CASSLDSRQGITEAFF; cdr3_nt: TGTGCCAGCAGCTTAGATTCGAGACAGGGGATCACTGAAGCTTTCTTT
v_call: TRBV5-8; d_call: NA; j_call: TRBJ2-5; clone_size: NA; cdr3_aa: CASSSLGRLEETQYF; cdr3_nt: TGTGCCAGCAGCTCCCTAGGGCGGTTGGAAGAGACCCAGTACTTC
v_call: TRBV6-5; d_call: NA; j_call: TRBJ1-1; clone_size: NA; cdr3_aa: CASSYSDLGVNTEAFF; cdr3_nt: TGTGCCAGCAGTTACTCGGATCTGGGGGTGAACACTGAAGCTTTCTTT
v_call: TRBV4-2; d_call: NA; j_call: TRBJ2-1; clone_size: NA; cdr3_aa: CASSLGNRQAHNEQFF; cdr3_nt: TGTGCCAGCAGCCTCGGTAACAGGCAGGCGCACAATGAGCAGTTCTTC
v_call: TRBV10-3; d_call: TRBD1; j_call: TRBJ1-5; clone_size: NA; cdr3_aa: CAIGQVLSNQPQHF; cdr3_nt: TGTGCCATCGGACAGGTACTTAGCAATCAGCCCCAGCATTTT
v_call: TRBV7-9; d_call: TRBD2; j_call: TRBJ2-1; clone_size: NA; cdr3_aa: CASSLGLADLWDEQFF; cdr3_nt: TGTGCCAGCAGCTTGGGACTAGCGGACCTTTGGGATGAGCAGTTCTTC
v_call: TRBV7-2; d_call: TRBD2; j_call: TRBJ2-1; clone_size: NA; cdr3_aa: CASSLGGGREQYNEQFF; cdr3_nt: TGTGCCAGCAGCTTAGGGGGTGGGCGGGAGCAATACAATGAGCAGTTCTTC
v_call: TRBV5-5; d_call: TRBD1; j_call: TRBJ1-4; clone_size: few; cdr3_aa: CASSTPDRGNEKLFF; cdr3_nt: TGTGCCAGCAGCACCCCTGACAGGGGGAATGAAAAACTGTTTTTT
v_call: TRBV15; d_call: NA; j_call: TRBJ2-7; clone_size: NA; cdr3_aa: CATSNRLKDTEQYF; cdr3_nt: TGTGCCACCAGCAATCGTCTGAAGGACACCGAGCAGTACTTC
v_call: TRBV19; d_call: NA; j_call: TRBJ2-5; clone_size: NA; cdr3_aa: CASSIGWGSTFETQYF; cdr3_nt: TGTGCCAGTAGTATCGGTTGGGGCAGTACCTTCGAGACCCAGTACTTC
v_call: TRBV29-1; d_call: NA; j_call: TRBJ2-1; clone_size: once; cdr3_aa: CSVDQGRNEQFF; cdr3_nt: TGCAGCGTCGATCAGGGGAGGAATGAGCAGTTCTTC
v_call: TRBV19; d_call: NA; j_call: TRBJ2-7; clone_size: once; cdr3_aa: CASSPDAYEQYF; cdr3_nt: TGTGCCAGTAGTCCGGACGCCTACGAGCAGTACTTC
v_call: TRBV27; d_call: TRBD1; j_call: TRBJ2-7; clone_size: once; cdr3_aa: CASSQDRSRGGEQYF; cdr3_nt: TGTGCCAGCAGTCAGGACAGGTCCCGAGGTGGCGAGCAGTACTTC
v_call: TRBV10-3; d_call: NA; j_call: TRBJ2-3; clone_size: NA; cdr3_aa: CAISELGPRGHTDTQYF; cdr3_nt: TGTGCCATCAGTGAGCTGGGGCCCCGGGGACACACAGATACGCAGTATTTT
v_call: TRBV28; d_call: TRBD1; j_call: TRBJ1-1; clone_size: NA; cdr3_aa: CASSLRTGGRTEAFF; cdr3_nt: TGTGCCAGCAGTTTAAGGACAGGGGGACGCACTGAAGCTTTCTTT
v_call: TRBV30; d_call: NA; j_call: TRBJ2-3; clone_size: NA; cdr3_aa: CAWMGGGFWQHTDTQYF; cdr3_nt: TGTGCCTGGATGGGTGGGGGATTTTGGCAACACACAGATACGCAGTATTTT
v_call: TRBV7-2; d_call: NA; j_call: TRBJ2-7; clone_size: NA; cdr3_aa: CASSLGHGVEKQYF; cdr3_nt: TGTGCCAGCAGCTTAGGCCACGGGGTGGAGAAGCAGTACTTC
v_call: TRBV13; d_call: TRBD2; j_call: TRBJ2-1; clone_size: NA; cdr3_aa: CASSLQLAGPNEQFF; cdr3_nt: TGTGCCAGCAGCTTACAATTAGCGGGACCCAATGAGCAGTTCTTC
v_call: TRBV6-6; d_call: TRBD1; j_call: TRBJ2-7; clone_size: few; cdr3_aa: CASRESYPQGRREQYF; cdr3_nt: TGTGCCAGCAGGGAATCTTACCCACAGGGGCGCAGGGAGCAGTACTTC
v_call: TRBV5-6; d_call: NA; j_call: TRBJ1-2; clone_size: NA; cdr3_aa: CASSLGGPYGYTF; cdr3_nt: TGTGCCAGCAGCTTGGGAGGCCCTTATGGCTACACCTTC
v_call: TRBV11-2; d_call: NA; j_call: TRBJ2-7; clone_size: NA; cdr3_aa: CASSFHVSSYEQYF; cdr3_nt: TGTGCCAGCAGCTTCCACGTGAGCTCCTACGAGCAGTACTTC
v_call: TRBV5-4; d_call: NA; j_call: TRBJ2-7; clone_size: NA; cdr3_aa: CASSLARQSAEQYF; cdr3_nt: TGTGCCAGCAGCTTGGCCCGACAGAGCGCCGAGCAGTACTTC
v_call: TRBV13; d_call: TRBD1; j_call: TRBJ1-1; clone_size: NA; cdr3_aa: CASSSWGQGNTEAFF; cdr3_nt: TGTGCCAGCAGCTCGTGGGGACAGGGGAACACTGAAGCTTTCTTT
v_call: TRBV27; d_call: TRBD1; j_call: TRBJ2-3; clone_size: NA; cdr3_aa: CASSIAGQGADTQYF; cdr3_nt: TGTGCCAGCAGCATCGCCGGACAGGGTGCAGATACGCAGTATTTT
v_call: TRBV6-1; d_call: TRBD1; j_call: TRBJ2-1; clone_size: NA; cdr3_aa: CASSEAGTGARGQFF; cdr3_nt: TGTGCCAGCAGTGAAGCCGGGACAGGGGCTCGGGGGCAGTTCTTC
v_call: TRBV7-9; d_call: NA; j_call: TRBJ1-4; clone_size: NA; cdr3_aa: CASSQRQATNEKLFF; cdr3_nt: TGTGCCAGCAGCCAGAGACAGGCAACTAATGAAAAACTGTTTTTT
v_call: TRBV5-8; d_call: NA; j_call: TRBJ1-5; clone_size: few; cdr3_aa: CASSRGPVGGNQPQHF; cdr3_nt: TGTGCCAGCAGCCGTGGCCCTGTGGGGGGCAATCAGCCCCAGCATTTT
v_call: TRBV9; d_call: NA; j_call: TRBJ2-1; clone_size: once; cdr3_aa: CASSVDLASNEQFF; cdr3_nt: TGTGCCAGCAGCGTAGATCTAGCTTCTAATGAGCAGTTCTTC
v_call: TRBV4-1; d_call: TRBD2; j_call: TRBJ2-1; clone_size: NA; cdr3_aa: CASRVSGGYNEQFF; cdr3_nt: TGCGCCAGCAGAGTTAGCGGGGGTTACAATGAGCAGTTCTTC
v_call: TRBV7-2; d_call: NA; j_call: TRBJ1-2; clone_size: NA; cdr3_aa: CASSLANGGGYTF; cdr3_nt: TGTGCCAGCAGCTTAGCGAATGGGGGTGGCTACACCTTC
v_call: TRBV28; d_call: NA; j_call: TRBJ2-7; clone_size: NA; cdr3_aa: CASSLSGLYFGEQYF; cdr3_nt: TGTGCCAGCAGTTTATCCGGGCTATATTTCGGCGAGCAGTACTTC
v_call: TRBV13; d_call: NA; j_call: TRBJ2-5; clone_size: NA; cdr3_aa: CASSLRVMETQYF; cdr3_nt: TGTGCCAGCAGCTTAAGGGTTATGGAGACCCAGTACTTC
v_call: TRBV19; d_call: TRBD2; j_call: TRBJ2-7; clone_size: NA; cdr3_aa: CASSFTSGSYEQYF; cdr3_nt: TGTGCCAGTAGTTTCACTAGCGGCTCCTACGAGCAGTACTTC
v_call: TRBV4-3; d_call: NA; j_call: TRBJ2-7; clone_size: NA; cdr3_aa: CASSHVPGGARYEQYF; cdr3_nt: TGCGCCAGCAGCCACGTACCCGGGGGAGCTCGCTACGAGCAGTACTTC
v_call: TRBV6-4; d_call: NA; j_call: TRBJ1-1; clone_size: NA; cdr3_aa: CASSATPDTEAFF; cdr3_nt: TGTGCCAGCAGTGCGACTCCCGACACTGAAGCTTTCTTT
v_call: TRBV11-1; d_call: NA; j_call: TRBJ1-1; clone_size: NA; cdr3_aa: CASSLSAGNTEAFF; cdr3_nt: TGTGCCAGCAGCTTATCGGCCGGGAACACTGAAGCTTTCTTT
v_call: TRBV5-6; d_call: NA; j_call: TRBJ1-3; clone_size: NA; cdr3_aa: CASSRGNTIYF; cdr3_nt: TGTGCCAGCAGCCGAGGAAACACCATATATTTT
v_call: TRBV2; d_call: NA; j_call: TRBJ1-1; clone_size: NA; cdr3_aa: CASTPDGHPGFF; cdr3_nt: TGTGCCAGCACGCCGGACGGGCACCCGGGTTTCTTT
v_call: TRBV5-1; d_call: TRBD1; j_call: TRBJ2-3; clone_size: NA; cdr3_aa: CASRDGQGHTDTQYF; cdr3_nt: TGCGCCAGCAGAGACGGACAGGGACACACAGATACGCAGTATTTT
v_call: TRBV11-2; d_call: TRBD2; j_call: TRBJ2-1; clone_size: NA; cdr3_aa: CASSRTSGRGNEQFF; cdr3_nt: TGTGCCAGCAGCCGGACTAGCGGGAGGGGTAATGAGCAGTTCTTC